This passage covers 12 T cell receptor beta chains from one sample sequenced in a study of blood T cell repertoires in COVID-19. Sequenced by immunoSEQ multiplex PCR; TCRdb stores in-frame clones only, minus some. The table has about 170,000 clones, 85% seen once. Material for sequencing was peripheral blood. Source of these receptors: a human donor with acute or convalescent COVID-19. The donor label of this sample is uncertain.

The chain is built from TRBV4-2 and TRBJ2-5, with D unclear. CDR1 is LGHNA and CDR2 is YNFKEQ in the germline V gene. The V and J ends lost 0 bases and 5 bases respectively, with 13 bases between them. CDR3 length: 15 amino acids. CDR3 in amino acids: CASSQEVTPGETQYF. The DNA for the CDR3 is TGTGCCAGCAGCCAAGAAGTTACGCCCGGTGAGACCCAGTACTTC.

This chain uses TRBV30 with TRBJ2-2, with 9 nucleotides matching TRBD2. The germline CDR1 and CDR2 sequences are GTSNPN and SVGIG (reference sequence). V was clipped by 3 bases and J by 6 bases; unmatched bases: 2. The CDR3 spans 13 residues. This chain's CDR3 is CAWRGLAPGELFF. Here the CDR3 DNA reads TGTGCCTGGAGGGGACTAGCCCCCGGGGAGCTGTTTTTT.

CDR3 bases: TGCGCCAGCAGTCTCTCGGACAGCCAATTATCCTACAATGAGCAGTTCTTC. As protein: CASSLSDSQLSYNEQFF. The chain joins TRBV4-1 to TRBJ2-1, with D perhaps matching TRBD1 (6 bases). V lost 6 bases and J 1 base, leaving 19 bases between the germline ends. The CDR3 extends over 17 amino acids. The germline V gene encodes CDR1 MGHRA and CDR2 YSYEKL.

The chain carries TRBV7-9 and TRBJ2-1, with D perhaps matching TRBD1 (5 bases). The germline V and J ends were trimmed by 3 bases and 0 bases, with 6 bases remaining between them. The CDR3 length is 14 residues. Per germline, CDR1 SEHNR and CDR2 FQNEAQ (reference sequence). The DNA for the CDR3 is TGTGCCAGCAGCTTGGACACCTCCTACAATGAGCAGTTCTTC. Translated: CASSLDTSYNEQFF.

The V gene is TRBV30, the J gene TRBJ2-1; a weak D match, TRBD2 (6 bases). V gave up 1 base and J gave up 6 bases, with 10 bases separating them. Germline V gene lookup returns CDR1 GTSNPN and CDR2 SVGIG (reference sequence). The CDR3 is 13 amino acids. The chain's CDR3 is CAWSARRGNEQFF. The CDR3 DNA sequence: TGTGCCTGGAGTGCAAGGCGGGGCAATGAGCAGTTCTTC.

CDR3 bases: TGTGCCATCAGTCCCCGGGGGAGCGGGGGGGCCGTTACCGGGGAGCTGTTTTTT. It specifies CAISPRGSGGAVTGELFF. The chain employs TRBV10-3 and TRBJ2-2, with 10 positions matching TRBD2. Per the germline V gene, CDR1 is ENHRY and CDR2 is SYGVKD. V lost 5 bases and J lost 5; bases outside the gene matches: 14. The CDR3 loop spans 18 amino acids.

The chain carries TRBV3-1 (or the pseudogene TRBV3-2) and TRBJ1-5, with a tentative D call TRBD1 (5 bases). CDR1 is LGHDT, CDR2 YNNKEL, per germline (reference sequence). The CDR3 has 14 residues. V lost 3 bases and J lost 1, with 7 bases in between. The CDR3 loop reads CASSQEGSNQPQHF. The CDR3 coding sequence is TGTGCCAGCAGCCAGGAGGGGAGCAATCAGCCCCAGCATTTT.

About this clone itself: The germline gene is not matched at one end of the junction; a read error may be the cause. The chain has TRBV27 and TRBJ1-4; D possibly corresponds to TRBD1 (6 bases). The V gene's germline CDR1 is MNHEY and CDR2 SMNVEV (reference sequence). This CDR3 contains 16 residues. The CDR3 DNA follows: TGTGCCGGCAGTCGGCACCACAGGGCAACTAATGAAAAACTGTTTTTT. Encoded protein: CAGSRHHRATNEKLFF.

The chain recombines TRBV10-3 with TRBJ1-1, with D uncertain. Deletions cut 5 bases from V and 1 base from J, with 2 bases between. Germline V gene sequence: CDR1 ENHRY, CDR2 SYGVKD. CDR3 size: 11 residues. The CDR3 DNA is TGTGCCATCAGTCAGAACACTGAAGCTTTCTTT. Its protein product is CAISQNTEAFF.

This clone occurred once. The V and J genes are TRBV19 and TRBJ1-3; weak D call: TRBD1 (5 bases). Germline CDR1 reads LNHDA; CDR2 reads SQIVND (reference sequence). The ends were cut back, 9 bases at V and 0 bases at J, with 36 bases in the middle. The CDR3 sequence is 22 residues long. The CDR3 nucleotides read TGTGCCAGCAAGGGTGGACCGGCCCAGGGCGCGCCCCATTTAAGCTCTGGAAACACCATATATTTT. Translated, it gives CASKGGPAQGAPHLSSGNTIYF.

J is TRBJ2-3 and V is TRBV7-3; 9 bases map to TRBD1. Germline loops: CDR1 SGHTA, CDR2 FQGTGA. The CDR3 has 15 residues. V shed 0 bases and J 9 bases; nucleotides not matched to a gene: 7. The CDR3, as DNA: TGTGCCAGCAGCTTAACGCGGACAGGGGTGGAGACGCAGTATTTT. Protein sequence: CASSLTRTGVETQYF.

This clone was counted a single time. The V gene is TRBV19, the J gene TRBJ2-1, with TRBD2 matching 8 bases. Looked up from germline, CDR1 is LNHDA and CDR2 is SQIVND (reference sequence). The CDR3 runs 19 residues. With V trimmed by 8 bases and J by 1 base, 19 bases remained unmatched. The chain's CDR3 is CASSQRGAGAIKSYNEQFF. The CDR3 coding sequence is TGTGCCAGTTCCCAACGCGGAGCGGGGGCTATTAAATCCTACAATGAGCAGTTCTTC.